This record covers a single TCR beta chain. Its antigen is still unknown. This record comes from a study of identical twins. Germline CDR1 is DFQATT and CDR2 is SNEGSKA (reference sequence). The CDR3 loop spans 11 amino acids. V was pared by 3 bases and J by 6 bases, with 7 bases between. TCRdb re-analysed the 5' RACE reads in MiXCR, keeping a single row per CDR3 protein. Here the sample spans about 470,000 distinct CDR3 sequences, roughly a quarter being singletons. Overall study findings and caveats: Invariant MAIT and iNKT cells may have partly biased zero-insertion analyses.

The sample also formed part of further work on T cells expressing NK-cell markers. That source reports: It was from sorted CD3+CD56+NKG2C+, CD3+CD56+NKG2C- and CD3+CD56-NKG2C+ T cells that TCR beta repertoires came. Several of the experiments relied on an anti-gamma-delta TCR antibody so that only alpha-beta TCR T cells were sorted.

Specimen: CD4+ T cells sorted from blood. The receptor comes from a woman in her late teens or twenties in good health. The rearrangement uses TRBV20-1 and TRBJ2-3; no reliable D call. The CDR3 sequence is CSARPGDTQYF. The CDR3 nucleotides are TGCAGTGCTAGGCCCGGGGATACGCAGTATTTT.